This T cell receptor beta chain was retrieved from a study of shared clonotypes between healthy human individuals. Cells designated naive CD8 were CD45RO-negative and were positively selected for CCR7, with terminally differentiated effector memory CD45RA+ cells excluded. As concerns this clone: In the same sample, other DNA sequences code for this CDR3.

Sequencing was performed with immunoSEQ multiplex PCR; in TCRdb, only in-frame clones are kept and a portion is missing. This repertoire shows under 2,000,000 clones, approximately 95% found once; its top ten account for 1.2%. Looked up from germline, CDR1 is MNHEY and CDR2 is SMNVEV (reference sequence). Trimming removed 8 bases at V and 1 base at J, with 15 bases between. The CDR3 contains 14 residues. The specimen was naive CD8+ T cells sorted from blood. The chain has TRBV27 and TRBJ2-7; D ambiguous. This sequence originates from a man aged 18-30 years in good health. The DNA of the CDR3 is TGTGCCAGCGGCCCAGGTGGAAGTTCCTACGAGCAGTACTTC. Residues: CASGPGGSSYEQYF.